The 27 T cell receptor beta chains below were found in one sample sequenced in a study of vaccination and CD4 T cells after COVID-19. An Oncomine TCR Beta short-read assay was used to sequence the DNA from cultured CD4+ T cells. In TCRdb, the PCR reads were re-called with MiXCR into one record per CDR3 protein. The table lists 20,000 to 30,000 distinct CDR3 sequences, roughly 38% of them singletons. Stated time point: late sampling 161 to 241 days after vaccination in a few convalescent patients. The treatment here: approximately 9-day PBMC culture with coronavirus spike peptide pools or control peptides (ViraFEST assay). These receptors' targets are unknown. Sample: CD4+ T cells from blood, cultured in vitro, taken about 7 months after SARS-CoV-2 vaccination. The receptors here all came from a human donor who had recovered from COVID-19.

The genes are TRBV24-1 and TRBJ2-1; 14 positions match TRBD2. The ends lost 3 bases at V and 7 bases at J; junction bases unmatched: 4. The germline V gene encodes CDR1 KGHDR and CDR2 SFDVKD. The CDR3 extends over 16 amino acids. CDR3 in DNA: TGTGCCACCAGTGATCCGACTAGCGGGAGGGGAAATGAGCAGTTCTTC. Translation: CATSDPTSGRGNEQFF.

The CDR3 reads CSARDFGSAGELFF. CDR3 nucleotides: TGCAGTGCTAGAGATTTCGGGTCGGCCGGGGAGCTGTTTTTT. The J gene is TRBJ2-2, the V gene TRBV20-1; the D is unclear. Germline assignment: CDR1 DFQATT and CDR2 SNEGSKA (reference sequence). The CDR3 covers 14 residues. Trimming cost V 0 bases and J 6 bases, with 11 bases left between them.

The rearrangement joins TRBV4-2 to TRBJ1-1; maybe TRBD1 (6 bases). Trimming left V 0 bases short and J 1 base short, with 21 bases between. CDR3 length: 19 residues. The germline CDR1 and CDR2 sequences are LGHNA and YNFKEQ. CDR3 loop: CASSQDLMGWIQGNTEAFF. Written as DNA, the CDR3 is TGTGCCAGCAGCCAAGACTTGATGGGCTGGATACAGGGGAACACTGAAGCTTTCTTT.

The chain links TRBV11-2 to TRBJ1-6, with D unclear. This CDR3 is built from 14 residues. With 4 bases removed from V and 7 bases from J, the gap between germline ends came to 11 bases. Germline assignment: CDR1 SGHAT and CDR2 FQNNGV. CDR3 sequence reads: CASSYRDSNSPLHF. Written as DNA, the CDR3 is TGTGCCAGCAGCTACCGGGATTCAAATTCACCCCTCCACTTT.

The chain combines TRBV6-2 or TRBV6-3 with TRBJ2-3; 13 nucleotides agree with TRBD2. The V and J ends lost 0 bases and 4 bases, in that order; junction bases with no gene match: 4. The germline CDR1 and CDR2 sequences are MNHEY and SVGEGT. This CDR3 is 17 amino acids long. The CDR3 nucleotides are TGTGCCAGCAGTTACTCGACTAGCGGGAGGAGCGCAGATACGCAGTATTTT. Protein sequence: CASSYSTSGRSADTQYF.

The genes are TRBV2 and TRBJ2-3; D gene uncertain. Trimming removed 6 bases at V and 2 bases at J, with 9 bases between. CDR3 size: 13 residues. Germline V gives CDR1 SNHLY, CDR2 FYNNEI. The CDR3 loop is CASSWQLTDTQYF. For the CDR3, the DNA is TGTGCCAGCAGCTGGCAGCTCACAGATACGCAGTATTTT.

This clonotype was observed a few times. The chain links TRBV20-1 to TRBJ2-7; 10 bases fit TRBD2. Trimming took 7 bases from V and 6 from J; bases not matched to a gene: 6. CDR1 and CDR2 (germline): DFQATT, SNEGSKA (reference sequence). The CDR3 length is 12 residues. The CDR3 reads CSVAGGRGEQYF. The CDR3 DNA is TGCAGTGTAGCGGGAGGCCGGGGCGAGCAGTACTTC.

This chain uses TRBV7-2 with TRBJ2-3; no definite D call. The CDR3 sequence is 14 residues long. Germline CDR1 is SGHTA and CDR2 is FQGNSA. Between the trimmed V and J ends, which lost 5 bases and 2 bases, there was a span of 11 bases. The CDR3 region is CASSPQGVTDTQYF. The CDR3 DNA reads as TGTGCCAGCAGCCCTCAAGGAGTCACAGATACGCAGTATTTT.

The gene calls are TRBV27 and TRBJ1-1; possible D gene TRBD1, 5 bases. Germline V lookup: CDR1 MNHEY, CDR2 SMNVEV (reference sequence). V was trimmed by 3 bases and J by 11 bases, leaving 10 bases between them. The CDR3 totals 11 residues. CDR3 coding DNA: TGTGCCAGCAGTTTTGCAGGGTCGGCTTTCTTT. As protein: CASSFAGSAFF.

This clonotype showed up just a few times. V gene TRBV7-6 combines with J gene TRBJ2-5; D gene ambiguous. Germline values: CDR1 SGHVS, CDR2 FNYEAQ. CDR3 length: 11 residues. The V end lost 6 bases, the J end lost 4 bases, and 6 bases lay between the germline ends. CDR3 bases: TGTGCCAGCAGGCAAATAGAGACCCAGTACTTC. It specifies CASRQIETQYF.

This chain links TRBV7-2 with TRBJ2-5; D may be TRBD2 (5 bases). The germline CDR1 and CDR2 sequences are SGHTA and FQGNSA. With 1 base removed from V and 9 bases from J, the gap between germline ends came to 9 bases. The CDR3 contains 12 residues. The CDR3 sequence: CASSLGTFSQYF. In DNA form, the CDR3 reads TGTGCCAGCAGCTTAGGGACTTTCTCCCAGTACTTC.

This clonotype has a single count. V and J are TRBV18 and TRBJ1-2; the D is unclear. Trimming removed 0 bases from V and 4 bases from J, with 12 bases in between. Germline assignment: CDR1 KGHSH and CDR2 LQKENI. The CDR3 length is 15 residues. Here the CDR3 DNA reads TGTGCCAGCTCACCACCCCAAGGGCTCGCCTATGGCTACACCTTC. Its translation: CASSPPQGLAYGYTF.

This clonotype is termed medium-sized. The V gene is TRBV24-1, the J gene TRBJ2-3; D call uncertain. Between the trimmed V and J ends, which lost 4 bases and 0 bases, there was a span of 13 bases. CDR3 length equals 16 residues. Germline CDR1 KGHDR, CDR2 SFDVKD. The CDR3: CATSDVDTASTDTQYF. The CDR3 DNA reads TGTGCCACCAGTGACGTTGACACAGCTAGCACAGATACGCAGTATTTT.

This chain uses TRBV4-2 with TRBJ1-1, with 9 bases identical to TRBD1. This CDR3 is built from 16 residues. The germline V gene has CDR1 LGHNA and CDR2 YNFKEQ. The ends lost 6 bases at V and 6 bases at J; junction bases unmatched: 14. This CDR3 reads CASRQTGGGEVAEAFF. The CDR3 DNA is TGTGCCAGCAGACAAACAGGGGGCGGCGAAGTCGCTGAAGCTTTCTTT.

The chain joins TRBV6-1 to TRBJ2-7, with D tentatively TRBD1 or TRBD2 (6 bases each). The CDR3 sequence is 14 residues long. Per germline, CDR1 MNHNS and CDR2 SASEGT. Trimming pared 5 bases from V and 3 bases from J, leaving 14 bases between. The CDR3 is CASSRGALIYEQYF. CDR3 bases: TGTGCCAGCAGTAGGGGGGCGCTGATCTACGAGCAGTACTTC.

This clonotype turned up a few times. The CDR3 DNA reads as TGTGCCACCATGAATCCGCAATCCAGGGGAGCTTTCTTT. It is translated as CATMNPQSRGAFF. The rearrangement joins TRBV28 to TRBJ1-1; perhaps TRBD1 as D (6 bases). V gave up 10 bases and J gave up 10 bases, with 22 bases separating them. The V gene's germline CDR1 is MDHEN and CDR2 SYDVKM. CDR3 length equals 13 residues.

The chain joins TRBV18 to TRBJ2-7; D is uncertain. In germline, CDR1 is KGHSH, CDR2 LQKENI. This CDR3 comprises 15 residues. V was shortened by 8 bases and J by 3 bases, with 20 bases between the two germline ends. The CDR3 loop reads CASRVGQPGIYEQYF. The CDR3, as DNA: TGTGCCAGCAGAGTCGGCCAGCCCGGAATCTACGAGCAGTACTTC.

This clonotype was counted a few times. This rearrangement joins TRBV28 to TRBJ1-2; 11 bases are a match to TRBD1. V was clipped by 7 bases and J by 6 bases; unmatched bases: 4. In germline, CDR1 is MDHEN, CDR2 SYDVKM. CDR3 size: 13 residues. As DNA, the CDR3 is TGTGCCAGCACACGGACAGGGGGCGATGGCTACACCTTC. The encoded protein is CASTRTGGDGYTF.

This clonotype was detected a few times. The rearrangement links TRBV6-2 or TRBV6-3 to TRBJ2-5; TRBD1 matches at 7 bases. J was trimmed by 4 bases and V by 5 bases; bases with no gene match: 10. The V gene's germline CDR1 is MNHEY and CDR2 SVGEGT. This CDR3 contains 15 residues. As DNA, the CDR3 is TGTGCCAGCAGTCGACCCGACAGGGATGGAGAGACCCAGTACTTC. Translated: CASSRPDRDGETQYF.

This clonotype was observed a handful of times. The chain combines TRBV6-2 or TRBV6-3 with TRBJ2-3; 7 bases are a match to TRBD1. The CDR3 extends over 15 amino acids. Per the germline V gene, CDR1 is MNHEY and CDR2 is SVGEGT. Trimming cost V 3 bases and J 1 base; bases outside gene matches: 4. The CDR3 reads CASSYRQGRTDTQYF. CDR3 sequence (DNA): TGTGCCAGCAGTTATCGACAGGGTCGCACAGATACGCAGTATTTT.

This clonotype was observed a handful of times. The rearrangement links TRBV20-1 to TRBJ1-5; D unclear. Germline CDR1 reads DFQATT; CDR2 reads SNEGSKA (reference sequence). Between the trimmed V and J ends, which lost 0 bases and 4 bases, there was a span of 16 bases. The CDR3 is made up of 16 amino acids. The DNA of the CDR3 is TGCAGTGCTAGAGAGGCAGGAAAAGTTTTTAATCAGCCCCAGCATTTT. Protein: CSAREAGKVFNQPQHF.

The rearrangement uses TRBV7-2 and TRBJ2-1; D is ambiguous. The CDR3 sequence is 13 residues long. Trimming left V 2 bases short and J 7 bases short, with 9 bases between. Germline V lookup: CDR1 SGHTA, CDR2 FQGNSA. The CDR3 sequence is CASSLSHGNEQFF. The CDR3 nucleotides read TGTGCCAGCAGCTTATCCCACGGGAATGAGCAGTTCTTC.

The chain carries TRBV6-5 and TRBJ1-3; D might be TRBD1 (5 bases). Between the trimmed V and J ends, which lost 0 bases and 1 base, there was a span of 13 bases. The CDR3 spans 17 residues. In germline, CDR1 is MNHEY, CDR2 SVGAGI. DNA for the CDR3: TGTGCCAGCAGTTACTCGCGTGCAGGGCGGTCTGGAAACACCATATATTTT. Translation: CASSYSRAGRSGNTIYF.

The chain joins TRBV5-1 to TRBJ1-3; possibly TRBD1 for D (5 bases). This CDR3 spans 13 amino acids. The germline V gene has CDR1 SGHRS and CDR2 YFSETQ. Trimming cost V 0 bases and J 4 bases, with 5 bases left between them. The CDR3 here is CASSLGQGNTIYF. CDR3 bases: TGCGCCAGCAGCTTGGGACAGGGAAACACCATATATTTT.

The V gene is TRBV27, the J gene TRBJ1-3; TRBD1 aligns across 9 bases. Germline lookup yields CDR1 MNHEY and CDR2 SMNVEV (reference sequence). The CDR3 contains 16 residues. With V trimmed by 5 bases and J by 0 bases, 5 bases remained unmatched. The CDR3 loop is CASSPWGQGSGNTIYF. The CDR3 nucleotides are TGTGCCAGCAGTCCCTGGGGACAGGGCTCTGGAAACACCATATATTTT.

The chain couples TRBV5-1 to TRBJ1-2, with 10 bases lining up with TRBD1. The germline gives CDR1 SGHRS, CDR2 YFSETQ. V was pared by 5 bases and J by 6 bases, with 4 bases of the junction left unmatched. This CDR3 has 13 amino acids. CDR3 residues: CASSIGQGDGYTF. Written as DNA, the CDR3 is TGCGCCAGCAGTATAGGACAGGGGGATGGCTACACCTTC.

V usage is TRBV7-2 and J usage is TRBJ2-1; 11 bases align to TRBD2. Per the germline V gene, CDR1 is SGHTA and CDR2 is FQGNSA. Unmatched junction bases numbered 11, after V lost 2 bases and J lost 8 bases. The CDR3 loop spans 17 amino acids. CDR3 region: CASSLPRSGRALDEQFF. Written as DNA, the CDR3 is TGTGCCAGCAGCTTACCCCGTAGCGGGAGGGCTCTGGATGAGCAGTTCTTC.